This T cell receptor beta chain is from a study of blood T cell repertoires in COVID-19 (dated by TCRdb to about 2020). Broadly, across the study: Collaborator samples came from the United States, Italy and Spain and covered acute and convalescent phases of COVID-19. Where available, HLA class I and class II types were obtained from metadata supplied by the sample provider rather than from assay-based typing. The material from the prospective study consisted of cDNA or gDNA derived from T cells, B-cell-depleted T cells, or PBMCs. Samples came from the ongoing ImmuneRACE study (first 160 participants) plus 1,254 subjects from 6 global collaborators. The repertoires were released in a freely available public database intended as a resource for research on the immune response to SARS-CoV-2. The dataset comprised deeply sampled blood TCRbeta repertoires from subjects exposed to, actively infected with, or recovered from COVID-19. A de-identified subject ID, COVID-19 status, age in years and sex were almost always included in the sample metadata. Summary of the overall study and its limitations: Clinical and demographic metadata were provided uncurated, with the amount varying by source and participant.

In regard to this clone: This receptor's antigen is unknown. Within one base of it there is no much larger clone, and no base qualities were kept.

One collaborating source in Seattle enrolled patients during active infection and followed them longitudinally through the course of disease. Whole blood was collected in K2EDTA tubes by collaborating institutions according to the institutions' own protocols. For TCRbeta analysis, collaborator samples were shipped as frozen whole blood, as isolated PBMCs, or as DNA extracted from either sample type. V gives up 5 bases and J gives up 8 bases, and the segment between their germline ends measures 16 bases. From the cysteine up to the phenylalanine, the CDR3 has a length of 13 residues. Only the CDR3 DNA stays, 39 bases, in frame from base 1. The germline V gene (reference sequence) supplies CDR1 LNHDA and CDR2 SQIVND. TCRbeta CDR3 regions were amplified from genomic DNA by means of the immunoSEQ Assay, a bias-controlled multiplex PCR. The paper's data handling went like this. Nucleated cell counts per sample were estimated from amplification of reference gene primers within the assay. Sequence reads were collapsed and filtered to measure the absolute abundance of every unique TCRbeta CDR3 rearrangement. For each sample, productive Simpson clonality was calculated by taking the square root of Simpson's diversity index across productive rearrangements. TCRdb provides this immuneACCESS table in a form limited to in-frame rearrangements. Some clones are lacking; in checked studies, under half of them reflect an unresolved V gene, and why the rest are absent is not known. For V, J and clone size, that table is used; D and trimming come from the DNA. This sample has roughly 410,000 clones in its table, and 70% to 90% of those were observed once. 2% to 2.5% of the sample is held by the ten biggest clonotypes.

This receptor was obtained from an older woman with COVID-19, enrolled during active disease. The rearrangement combines TRBV19 with TRBJ2-7; TRBD2 could be the D gene, as 5 bases match. Sequencing was performed on peripheral blood. At the DNA level, the sequence is TGTGCCAGTAGTCCTCCAGGAGGCACACAGCAGTACTTC. The resulting protein is CASSPPGGTQQYF.